The rows below give T cell receptor beta chains drawn from one sample of a study of shared clonotypes between healthy human individuals. Sequenced by immunoSEQ multiplex PCR; TCRdb stores in-frame clones only, minus some. The repertoire holds 2,500,000 or so clones, with roughly nine tenths as singletons. Sequencing was done on a sample of naive CD4+ T cells sorted from blood. The receptors derive from a man aged 18 to 30 in good health. The CDR3 runs from the conserved cysteine through the conserved F or W. Fields, in order: D gene, clone size, V gene, J gene, CDR3 DNA, CDR3 protein. D genes are given only for firm matches. Expanded clones get a size class; other rows say once, few or many, or leave the size out.

d_gene: .
abundance: once
v_gene: TRBV27
j_gene: TRBJ2-3
CDR3nt: TGTGCCAGCAGTCCCCAGCCAGGGTCCCCAGATACGCAGTATTTT
CDR3aa: CASSPQPGSPDTQYF

d_gene: .
abundance: .
v_gene: TRBV11-2
j_gene: TRBJ2-7
CDR3nt: TGTGCCAGCAGCGCGTCCTCCTACGAGCAGTACTTC
CDR3aa: CASSASSYEQYF

d_gene: .
abundance: .
v_gene: TRBV28
j_gene: TRBJ1-1
CDR3nt: TGTGCCAGCAGTCCCTCATCCCTAGGTAGGCGGATCACTGAAGCTTTCTTT
CDR3aa: CASSPSSLGRRITEAFF

d_gene: .
abundance: .
v_gene: TRBV11-2
j_gene: TRBJ2-5
CDR3nt: TGTGCCAGCAGCTCCTGGACAGAAGAGACCCAGTACTTC
CDR3aa: CASSSWTEETQYF

d_gene: .
abundance: .
v_gene: TRBV14
j_gene: TRBJ1-2
CDR3nt: TGTGCCAGCAGCCAAGGTTTGGTAGGGCCTGGCTACACCTTC
CDR3aa: CASSQGLVGPGYTF

d_gene: .
abundance: .
v_gene: TRBV7-2
j_gene: TRBJ1-2
CDR3nt: TGTGCCAGCAGCCCACCCTCCCACGGCTACACCTTC
CDR3aa: CASSPPSHGYTF

d_gene: .
abundance: .
v_gene: TRBV2
j_gene: TRBJ1-5
CDR3nt: TGTGCCAGCAGTGAAGCGCTTTGGGGACCTCAGGGAATTGGCAATCAGCCCCAGCATTTT
CDR3aa: CASSEALWGPQGIGNQPQHF

d_gene: .
abundance: .
v_gene: TRBV10-3
j_gene: TRBJ2-3
CDR3nt: TGTGCCATCAGTGAAGGGCAGGTGCAGTATTTT
CDR3aa: CAISEGQVQYF

d_gene: TRBD1
abundance: once
v_gene: TRBV7-9
j_gene: TRBJ1-1
CDR3nt: TGTGCCAGCAGCTTAGCGGGACAGGGGAACACTGAAGCTTTCTTT
CDR3aa: CASSLAGQGNTEAFF

d_gene: TRBD2
abundance: .
v_gene: TRBV5-1
j_gene: TRBJ2-3
CDR3nt: TGCGCCTCCGGCCTGATAGCGGGATCCACAGATACGCAGTATTTT
CDR3aa: CASGLIAGSTDTQYF

d_gene: TRBD1
abundance: .
v_gene: TRBV5-6
j_gene: TRBJ1-2
CDR3nt: TGTGCCAGCAGCGGCACAGGGGGCGGCTATGGCTACACCTTC
CDR3aa: CASSGTGGGYGYTF

d_gene: TRBD1
abundance: few
v_gene: TRBV19
j_gene: TRBJ1-6
CDR3nt: TGTGCCAGTAGTAACCAGGGGGCCCTTCATTCACCCCTCCACTTT
CDR3aa: CASSNQGALHSPLHF

d_gene: TRBD2
abundance: .
v_gene: TRBV10-3
j_gene: TRBJ2-1
CDR3nt: TGTGCCATCAGCCGGACTAGCGGACAAGACCGAGAAAAGAGCAATGAGCAGTTCTTC
CDR3aa: CAISRTSGQDREKSNEQFF

d_gene: TRBD1
abundance: .
v_gene: TRBV4-3
j_gene: TRBJ1-5
CDR3nt: TGCGCCAGCAGCCAAGAGGGACAGGGGCGTCGGCAGCCCCAGCATTTT
CDR3aa: CASSQEGQGRRQPQHF

d_gene: .
abundance: .
v_gene: TRBV25-1
j_gene: TRBJ2-7
CDR3nt: TGTGCCAGCAGACCTCGTGGGGGTTACGAGCAGTACTTC
CDR3aa: CASRPRGGYEQYF

d_gene: .
abundance: .
v_gene: TRBV18
j_gene: TRBJ1-4
CDR3nt: TGTGCCAGCTCACCGCGCAGGGCGGATAATGAAAAACTGTTTTTT
CDR3aa: CASSPRRADNEKLFF

d_gene: .
abundance: .
v_gene: TRBV6-5
j_gene: TRBJ1-5
CDR3nt: TGTGCCAGCAGTCCCGGGGAGGGGAGCAATCAGCCCCAGCATTTT
CDR3aa: CASSPGEGSNQPQHF

d_gene: TRBD1
abundance: .
v_gene: TRBV5-4
j_gene: TRBJ2-2
CDR3nt: TGTGCCACCCAGGACAGGGCGGACACCGGGGAGCTGTTTTTT
CDR3aa: CATQDRADTGELFF

d_gene: TRBD2
abundance: .
v_gene: TRBV27
j_gene: TRBJ2-5
CDR3nt: TGTGCCAGCAGTTTTTGGGCTAGCGGGGGCCGGGGAGAGACCCAGTACTTC
CDR3aa: CASSFWASGGRGETQYF

d_gene: .
abundance: .
v_gene: TRBV29-1
j_gene: TRBJ2-1
CDR3nt: TGCAGCGTCGCACCCGCTTCCTCCTACAATGAGCAGTTCTTC
CDR3aa: CSVAPASSYNEQFF

d_gene: TRBD1
abundance: .
v_gene: TRBV5-6
j_gene: TRBJ1-6
CDR3nt: TGTGCCAGCAGCTACCAGACAGGGTACAATTCACCCCTCCACTTT
CDR3aa: CASSYQTGYNSPLHF

d_gene: .
abundance: .
v_gene: TRBV9
j_gene: TRBJ2-2
CDR3nt: TGTGCCAGCAGCGTAGGGAGGGGGACCGGGGAGCTGTTTTTT
CDR3aa: CASSVGRGTGELFF

d_gene: .
abundance: .
v_gene: TRBV19
j_gene: TRBJ1-4
CDR3nt: TGTGCCAGTAGTACCGGACGTCCTAATGAAAAACTGTTTTTT
CDR3aa: CASSTGRPNEKLFF

d_gene: .
abundance: .
v_gene: TRBV6-1
j_gene: TRBJ2-4
CDR3nt: TGTGCCAGCAGTGACCCTCTTAACTGGATGAGAGACATTCAGTACTTC
CDR3aa: CASSDPLNWMRDIQYF

d_gene: .
abundance: .
v_gene: TRBV27
j_gene: TRBJ1-1
CDR3nt: TGTGCCAGCAGTTTATCGCCCGGTATAAACACTGAAGCTTTCTTT
CDR3aa: CASSLSPGINTEAFF

d_gene: .
abundance: .
v_gene: TRBV5-6
j_gene: TRBJ1-5
CDR3nt: TGTGCCAGCAGCTTGAGCGGATTTGGCAATCAGCCCCAGCATTTT
CDR3aa: CASSLSGFGNQPQHF

d_gene: TRBD1
abundance: .
v_gene: TRBV27
j_gene: TRBJ1-5
CDR3nt: TGTGCCAGCAGTCCCGGGACAGGGGATCGGCAGCCCCAGCATTTT
CDR3aa: CASSPGTGDRQPQHF

d_gene: .
abundance: .
v_gene: TRBV4-3
j_gene: TRBJ1-2
CDR3nt: TGCGCCAGCAGCCAAGATGAGGGGAAGGGCTATGGCTACACCTTC
CDR3aa: CASSQDEGKGYGYTF

d_gene: .
abundance: .
v_gene: TRBV10-3
j_gene: TRBJ1-3
CDR3nt: TGTGCCATCAGTGAGTCGAATAACAGGGCGTCTGGAAACACCATATATTTT
CDR3aa: CAISESNNRASGNTIYF

d_gene: .
abundance: .
v_gene: TRBV5-6
j_gene: TRBJ1-4
CDR3nt: TGTGCCAGCAGCTTTGGTCAGGGTGGTTGGGAACTGTTTTTT
CDR3aa: CASSFGQGGWELFF

d_gene: .
abundance: .
v_gene: TRBV2
j_gene: TRBJ2-7
CDR3nt: TGTGCCAGCAGTGCCTGGACCCCATATGACGAGCAGTACTTC
CDR3aa: CASSAWTPYDEQYF

d_gene: TRBD1
abundance: .
v_gene: TRBV27
j_gene: TRBJ2-5
CDR3nt: TGTGCCAGCAATTTACACATCCCCCACCGGGACAGAGAAGAGACCCAGTACTTC
CDR3aa: CASNLHIPHRDREETQYF

d_gene: .
abundance: .
v_gene: TRBV6-1
j_gene: TRBJ1-2
CDR3nt: TGTGCCACCCCAACCCCGGGCCTCGGGCCTGGTGGCTACACCTTC
CDR3aa: CATPTPGLGPGGYTF

d_gene: .
abundance: .
v_gene: TRBV2
j_gene: TRBJ1-5
CDR3nt: TGTGCCAGCAGGGGTCTGGGGAATCAGCCCCAGCATTTT
CDR3aa: CASRGLGNQPQHF

d_gene: TRBD1
abundance: .
v_gene: TRBV7-2
j_gene: TRBJ1-2
CDR3nt: TGTGCCAGCAGCTCCCGGACAGGGAGATTAGGCTACACCTTC
CDR3aa: CASSSRTGRLGYTF

d_gene: .
abundance: .
v_gene: TRBV7-2
j_gene: TRBJ1-5
CDR3nt: TGTGCCAGCAGCCTACAGGTCGGTTCCAATCAGCCCCAGCATTTT
CDR3aa: CASSLQVGSNQPQHF

d_gene: TRBD2
abundance: .
v_gene: TRBV11-2
j_gene: TRBJ2-5
CDR3nt: TGTGCCAGCAGCACCCTAGGCGGGAGACTTAGGGACCAGTACTTC
CDR3aa: CASSTLGGRLRDQYF

d_gene: .
abundance: .
v_gene: TRBV19
j_gene: TRBJ2-7
CDR3nt: TGTGCCAGTAGTATACCCGGGAACGAGCAGTACTTC
CDR3aa: CASSIPGNEQYF

d_gene: .
abundance: .
v_gene: TRBV5-1
j_gene: TRBJ2-7
CDR3nt: TGCGCCAGCAGCTCCCCCGGGTACTACGAGCAGTACTTC
CDR3aa: CASSSPGYYEQYF

d_gene: .
abundance: .
v_gene: TRBV5-8
j_gene: TRBJ2-5
CDR3nt: TGTGCCAGCCACAGGATCGTAGAGACCCAGTACTTC
CDR3aa: CASHRIVETQYF

d_gene: .
abundance: .
v_gene: TRBV28
j_gene: TRBJ1-6
CDR3nt: TGTGCCAGCAGTTTAATCAGGTCACCCCTCCACTTT
CDR3aa: CASSLIRSPLHF

d_gene: TRBD2
abundance: .
v_gene: TRBV7-9
j_gene: TRBJ2-1
CDR3nt: TGTGCCAGCAGCCTAGGGGGAATGTTAGCGGGAGCGTACGAGCAGTTCTTC
CDR3aa: CASSLGGMLAGAYEQFF

d_gene: TRBD2
abundance: .
v_gene: TRBV7-2
j_gene: TRBJ2-5
CDR3nt: TGTGCCAGCAGCTCCGGCCTAGCGGGAGAAACTGAGACCCAGTACTTC
CDR3aa: CASSSGLAGETETQYF

d_gene: .
abundance: .
v_gene: TRBV11-2
j_gene: TRBJ2-1
CDR3nt: TGTGCCAGCAGCTTAAGAAATGAGCAGTTCTTC
CDR3aa: CASSLRNEQFF

d_gene: TRBD1
abundance: .
v_gene: TRBV2
j_gene: TRBJ2-5
CDR3nt: TGTGCCAGCAGTGGCTTGCAGGGGGCCTCGGGGACCCAGTACTTC
CDR3aa: CASSGLQGASGTQYF

d_gene: TRBD1
abundance: .
v_gene: TRBV5-6
j_gene: TRBJ1-5
CDR3nt: TGTGCCAGCAGCTTGGGCAAGGGACAGTTCAATCAGCCCCAGCATTTT
CDR3aa: CASSLGKGQFNQPQHF

d_gene: .
abundance: .
v_gene: TRBV2
j_gene: TRBJ2-7
CDR3nt: TGTGCCAGCAGATATGGACCAGCGCGGGTCTACTTC
CDR3aa: CASRYGPARVYF

d_gene: TRBD2
abundance: .
v_gene: TRBV28
j_gene: TRBJ2-1
CDR3nt: TGTGCCAGCAGTCCGACGGGACTAGCGGGGATCTCGGAAAATGAGCAGTTCTTC
CDR3aa: CASSPTGLAGISENEQFF

d_gene: .
abundance: .
v_gene: TRBV7-3
j_gene: TRBJ2-1
CDR3nt: TGTGCCAGCAGCTCGACGCTTAGCTCCTACAATGAGCAGTTCTTC
CDR3aa: CASSSTLSSYNEQFF

d_gene: TRBD1
abundance: .
v_gene: TRBV10-3
j_gene: TRBJ2-3
CDR3nt: TGTGCCATCAGTTGGACAGGATACACAGATACGCAGTATTTT
CDR3aa: CAISWTGYTDTQYF

d_gene: .
abundance: once
v_gene: TRBV15
j_gene: TRBJ2-1
CDR3nt: TGTGCCACCAGCAGAGGCTCGGGGGCGAACTCCTACAATGAGCAGTTCTTC
CDR3aa: CATSRGSGANSYNEQFF

d_gene: .
abundance: .
v_gene: TRBV6-5
j_gene: TRBJ2-3
CDR3nt: TGTGCCAGCAGTTACTGGGGCCACGGGTCAGATACGCAGTATTTT
CDR3aa: CASSYWGHGSDTQYF